This T cell receptor beta chain comes out of a study of regulatory T cells. This clone was detected only once. Germline CDR1 reads LNHDA; CDR2 reads SQIVND (reference sequence). The CDR3 length is 13 residues. J lost 5 bases, V lost 7 bases, and 7 bases had no gene match. Amplification used 52 TRBV primers and 13 TRBJ primers. Using immunoSEQ multiplex PCR, the repertoire was profiled, and TCRdb retains in-frame clones only, with some absent. The table shows 20,000 to 25,000 clones, with more than 85% occurring only once. The J gene is TRBJ1-1, the V gene TRBV19; 7 bases are a match to TRBD1. Sequences were obtained from CD8+ T cells sorted from blood. The receptor comes from a child younger than 10 with CD3G deficiency. As DNA, the CDR3 is TGTGCCAGTATTGGGCAGGGGGAGACTGAAGCTTTCTTT. It translates to CASIGQGETEAFF. Variable domain in full (rest from reference TRBV19 and TRBJ1-1): DGGITQSPKYLFRKEGQNVTLSCEQNLNHDAMYWYRQDPGQGLRLIYYSQIVNDFQKGDIAEGYSVSREKKESFPLTVTSAQKNPTAFYLCASIGQGETEAFFGQGTRLTVV.